This T cell receptor beta chain was sequenced for a study of blood T cell repertoires in COVID-19. Study information: PBMCs, B-cell-depleted T cells, or T cells were the source of the cDNA or gDNA that made up the material.

Repertoires were generated with immunoSEQ multiplex PCR, while TCRdb's copy carries only in-frame clones and drops some. The sample has 150,000 to 200,000 clones, approximately 80% seen once; the top ten hold 10% to 15%. The ends were cut back, 2 bases at V and 2 bases at J, with 13 bases in the middle. Looked up from germline, CDR1 is SGHTA and CDR2 is FQGNSA. The CDR3 totals 15 residues. The sample taken for sequencing was peripheral blood. This TCR derives from an older man who had recovered from COVID-19. The rearrangement uses TRBV7-2 and TRBJ2-7, with D possibly matching TRBD1 (6 bases). For the CDR3, the DNA is TGTGCCAGCAGCTTACTGAGGGACAACCCCTACGAGCAGTACTTC. It specifies CASSLLRDNPYEQYF.